The 23 T cell receptor beta chains reported below all come from one sample, sequenced in a study of blood T cell repertoires in COVID-19. The protocol was immunoSEQ multiplex PCR, while the TCRdb copy is restricted to in-frame clones and leaves out a portion. The sample carries about 190,000 clones, 70% to 90% recorded once. The sequenced sample was peripheral blood. The receptors originated from a human donor in a cohort sampled during active COVID-19.

This chain links TRBV28 with TRBJ2-1; TRBD1 might be the D (6 bases). The CDR3 is made up of 13 amino acids. The V end was cut by 7 bases, the J end by 4 bases, with 11 bases between. Germline CDR1 and CDR2: MDHEN and SYDVKM. The CDR3 protein is CASILQGYNEQFF. In nucleotides, the CDR3 is TGTGCCAGCATACTACAGGGATACAATGAGCAGTTCTTC.

The chain uses TRBV25-1 and TRBJ2-1, with D possibly being TRBD1 (6 bases). This CDR3 comprises 11 residues. V lost 6 bases, J lost 9 bases, and 9 bases lay in between. The germline CDR1 and CDR2 sequences are MGHDK and SYGVNS. CDR3 loop: CASRTGGEQFF. CDR3 coding DNA: TGTGCCAGCAGGACAGGCGGTGAGCAGTTCTTC. The variable domain in full, with the rest retrieved from reference TRBV25-1 and TRBJ2-1, is EADIYQTPRYLVIGTGKKITLECSQTMGHDKMYWYQQDPGMELHLIHYSYGVNSTEKGDLSSESTVSRIRTEHFPLTLESARPSHTSQYLCASRTGGEQFFGPGTRLTVL.

The chain couples TRBV6-5 to TRBJ2-5, with 8 bases matching TRBD2. In germline, CDR1 is MNHEY, CDR2 SVGAGI. The junction had 6 bases not matched to a gene; V was cut back by 6 bases and J by 6 bases. The CDR3 has 13 amino acids. The CDR3 is CASRRGGGQTQYF. CDR3 bases: TGTGCCAGCAGACGGGGGGGCGGTCAGACCCAGTACTTC.

This clone showed up just a few times. The chain carries TRBV7-9 and TRBJ2-1, with a weak D call TRBD2 (5 bases). The germline V gene encodes CDR1 SEHNR and CDR2 FQNEAQ (reference sequence). The V and J ends lost 3 bases and 0 bases respectively, with 15 bases between them. The CDR3 runs to 17 residues. DNA of the CDR3: TGTGCCAGCAGCTTTGGACTCTTCGAAAGCTCCTACAATGAGCAGTTCTTC. Translating it yields CASSFGLFESSYNEQFF. Supplemented by reference TRBV7-9 and TRBJ2-1, the full variable domain reads DTGVSQNPRHKITKRGQNVTFRCDPISEHNRLYWYRQTLGQGPEFLTYFQNEAQLEKSRLLSDRFSAERPKGSFSTLEIQRTEQGDSAMYLCASSFGLFESSYNEQFFGPGTRLTVL.

The rearrangement joins TRBV12-3 or TRBV12-4 to TRBJ2-5, with 8 nucleotides matching TRBD1. The CDR3 loop spans 13 amino acids. V was pared by 5 bases and J by 4 bases, with 3 bases of the junction left unmatched. The CDR3 DNA sequence: TGTGCCAGCAGTCCCACAGGGGGAGAGACCCAGTACTTC. It specifies CASSPTGGETQYF.

V gene TRBV18 combines with J gene TRBJ2-1, with TRBD2 matching over 10 bases. There are 15 residues in the CDR3. V lost 3 bases, J lost 7 bases, and 6 bases stayed unmatched. From germline, CDR1 is KGHSH and CDR2 LQKENI. This CDR3 is CASSPLAGVNNEQFF. The DNA for the CDR3 is TGTGCCAGCTCACCCCTAGCGGGAGTAAATAATGAGCAGTTCTTC.

V gene TRBV2 combines with J gene TRBJ2-1; 13 nucleotides align to TRBD2. CDR1 SNHLY and CDR2 FYNNEI come from the germline V gene. This CDR3 comprises 15 residues. Trimming at V came to 4 bases and at J to 6 bases, leaving 3 bases not matched to a gene. The CDR3 region has the DNA TGTGCCAGCAGTGGCGGACTAGCGGGAGTCAATGAGCAGTTCTTC. This translates into CASSGGLAGVNEQFF.

This clone was found once. This chain connects TRBV5-4 to TRBJ2-3; tentatively, D is TRBD2 (6 bases). The CDR3 sequence is 12 residues long. Germline lookup yields CDR1 SGHNT and CDR2 YYREEE (reference sequence). With 3 bases removed from V and 6 bases from J, the gap between germline ends came to 8 bases. The CDR3 region has the DNA TGTGCCAGCAGCTCGAGCGGGGATACGCAGTATTTT. Translating it yields CASSSSGDTQYF. The full variable domain, its missing parts supplied by reference TRBV5-4 and TRBJ2-3, is ETGVTQSPTHLIKTRGQQVTLRCSSQSGHNTVSWYQQALGQGPQFIFQYYREEENGRGNFPPRFSGLQFPNYSSELNVNALELDDSALYLCASSSSGDTQYFGPGTRLTVL.

This chain connects TRBV6-5 to TRBJ1-1; D might be TRBD1 (6 bases). The CDR3 sequence is 13 residues long. CDR1 is MNHEY and CDR2 is SVGAGI in the germline V gene. Trimming left V 6 bases short and J 3 bases short, with 11 bases between. The CDR3, as DNA: TGTGCCAGCAGACTACAGGGAGACACTGAAGCTTTCTTT. Its protein product is CASRLQGDTEAFF.

Notes on this clone: Being one base from a much bigger clone, this may be a read error. Within the sample, other DNA sequences also encode this same CDR3. The J gene is TRBJ2-2, the V gene TRBV5-1, with D perhaps matching TRBD1 (6 bases). Per germline, CDR1 SGHRS and CDR2 YFSETQ. The CDR3 runs to 15 residues. The germline V and J ends were trimmed by 0 bases and 0 bases, with 6 bases remaining between them. CDR3 residues: CASSLDRANTGELFF. Written as DNA, the CDR3 is TGCGCCAGCAGCTTGGACAGGGCGAACACCGGGGAGCTGTTTTTT.

In this sample, this clone turned up a few times. The chain employs TRBV5-1 and TRBJ2-2; maybe TRBD1 (5 bases). Trimming left V 2 bases short and J 2 bases short, with 16 bases between. Germline CDR1 is SGHRS and CDR2 is YFSETQ. CDR3 size: 17 residues. The CDR3 DNA follows: TGCGCCAGCAGCTTATCGGACACACACCTCAACACCGGGGAGCTGTTTTTT. Translating it yields CASSLSDTHLNTGELFF.

CDR3 sequence reads: CASSTSFSSGGTDTQYF. CDR3 nucleotides: TGTGCCAGTAGTACTAGCTTCTCTAGCGGGGGAACAGATACGCAGTATTTT. V usage is TRBV19 and J usage is TRBJ2-3; TRBD2 aligns across 10 bases. The germline CDR1 and CDR2 sequences are LNHDA and SQIVND (reference sequence). V trimming: 4 bases; J trimming: 3 bases; junction bases outside the gene matches: 10. The CDR3 spans 17 residues.

The chain recombines TRBV19 with TRBJ2-1, with D uncertain. The germline V gene has CDR1 LNHDA and CDR2 SQIVND (reference sequence). V was shortened by 8 bases and J by 6 bases, with 8 bases between the two germline ends. This CDR3 is 11 amino acids long. CDR3 sequence reads: CASSDINEQFF. CDR3 DNA sequence: TGTGCCAGTTCTGACATCAATGAGCAGTTCTTC.

V usage is TRBV4-1 and J usage is TRBJ2-5; 7 bases fit TRBD2. CDR1 MGHRA and CDR2 YSYEKL come from the germline V gene. After removal of 1 base from V and 5 bases from J, the junction contained 16 bases not matched to a gene. The CDR3 contains 18 residues. The CDR3 coding sequence is TGCGCCAGCAGCCAAGGGAGGAGTAGCGGGTACCAGGTGGAGACCCAGTACTTC. Translation gives CASSQGRSSGYQVETQYF.

This sequence joins TRBV7-2 and TRBJ2-7, with 12 bases fitting TRBD1. Germline lookup yields CDR1 SGHTA and CDR2 FQGNSA. The CDR3 spans 14 residues. The trim removed 5 bases at V and 7 bases at J, leaving 6 bases unmatched. CDR3 sequence reads: CASSRDRGPREQYF. Written as DNA, the CDR3 is TGTGCCAGCAGCAGGGACAGGGGGCCACGTGAGCAGTACTTC.

In its sample, this clone was seen once. This chain uses TRBV7-8 with TRBJ2-1; TRBD2 agrees at 9 bases. The V and J ends lost 1 base and 6 bases, in that order; junction bases with no gene match: 4. The V gene's germline CDR1 is SGHVS and CDR2 FQNEAQ. This CDR3 region has 15 residues. This CDR3 reads CASSLVRREGNEQFF. Here the CDR3 DNA reads TGTGCCAGCAGCTTAGTTCGGCGGGAGGGCAATGAGCAGTTCTTC.

This chain uses TRBV28 with TRBJ1-1; TRBD1 is a possible D gene (5 bases). This CDR3 is 14 amino acids long. V lost 7 bases and J lost 0, with 12 bases in between. Germline CDR1 reads MDHEN; CDR2 reads SYDVKM. CDR3 sequence: CASKAGTVNTEAFF. As DNA, the CDR3 is TGTGCCAGCAAAGCCGGGACTGTGAACACTGAAGCTTTCTTT.

The chain links TRBV9 to TRBJ2-1, with 9 bases identical to TRBD2. Trimming took 3 bases from V and 5 from J; bases not matched to a gene: 3. CDR3 length: 14 amino acids. From germline, CDR1 is SGDLS and CDR2 YYNGEE. The CDR3: CASSDRLADNEQFF. The CDR3 DNA reads as TGTGCCAGCAGCGATCGACTAGCGGACAATGAGCAGTTCTTC. The whole variable domain, filled in from reference TRBV9 and TRBJ2-1, reads DSGVTQTPKHLITATGQRVTLRCSPRSGDLSVYWYQQSLDQGLQFLIQYYNGEERAKGNILERFSAQQFPDLHSELNLSSLELGDSALYFCASSDRLADNEQFFGPGTRLTVL.

This clone was counted once. The chain links TRBV11-2 to TRBJ2-5, with unresolved D. The CDR3 is made up of 12 amino acids. Trimming removed 2 bases at V and 5 bases at J, with 6 bases between. CDR1 and CDR2 (germline): SGHAT, FQNNGV. CDR3 bases: TGTGCCAGCAGCTTATCGTCCGAGACCCAGTACTTC. Its translation: CASSLSSETQYF.

V and J are TRBV3-1 (or the pseudogene TRBV3-2) and TRBJ2-7; 9 nucleotides match TRBD1. The germline V gene has CDR1 LGHDT and CDR2 YNNKEL (reference sequence). The V segment lost 6 bases and the J segment 3 bases; nucleotides outside the gene matches: 3. There are 13 residues in the CDR3. The chain's CDR3 is CASRETGGYEQYF. Here the CDR3 DNA reads TGTGCCAGCAGAGAGACAGGGGGCTACGAGCAGTACTTC.

The rearrangement uses TRBV3-1 (or the pseudogene TRBV3-2) and TRBJ2-2; perhaps TRBD2 as D (5 bases). Between the trimmed V and J ends, which lost 4 bases and 6 bases, there was a span of 9 bases. Germline V lookup: CDR1 LGHDT, CDR2 YNNKEL (reference sequence). This CDR3 region has 13 residues. CDR3 coding DNA: TGTGCCAGCAGCCTTAGAGGGCCCGGGGAGCTGTTTTTT. Its translation is CASSLRGPGELFF.

This clone was seen a few times. CDR3 protein: CASGPSGVSNNEQFF. CDR3 DNA sequence: TGTGCCAGCGGACCCTCAGGGGTCTCGAACAATGAGCAGTTCTTC. The chain employs TRBV27 and TRBJ2-1; possibly TRBD1 for D (6 bases). This CDR3 has 15 amino acids. Germline V gene data show CDR1 as MNHEY and CDR2 as SMNVEV (reference sequence). V was pared by 8 bases and J by 5 bases, with 19 bases between.

The J gene is TRBJ2-7, the V gene TRBV7-6; D is unresolved. The CDR3 spans 13 residues. Germline loops: CDR1 SGHVS, CDR2 FNYEAQ. With 5 bases removed from V and 1 base from J, the gap between germline ends came to 9 bases. The CDR3 DNA follows: TGTGCCAGCAGCCTCCGAGGATCCTACGAGCAGTACTTC. Amino acid sequence: CASSLRGSYEQYF.